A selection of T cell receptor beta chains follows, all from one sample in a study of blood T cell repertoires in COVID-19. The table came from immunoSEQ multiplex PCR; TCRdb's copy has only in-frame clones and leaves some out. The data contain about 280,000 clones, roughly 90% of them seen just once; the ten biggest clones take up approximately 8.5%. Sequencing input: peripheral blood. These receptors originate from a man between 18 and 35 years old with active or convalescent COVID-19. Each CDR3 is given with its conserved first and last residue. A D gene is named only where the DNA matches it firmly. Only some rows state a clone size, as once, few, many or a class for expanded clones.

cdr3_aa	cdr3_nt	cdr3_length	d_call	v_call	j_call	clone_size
CASSLMRQPQHF	TGTGCCAGCAGCCTAATGCGTCAGCCCCAGCATTTT	12	-	TRBV7-2	TRBJ1-5	-
CASSQETSGGSYEQYF	TGCGCCAGCAGCCAAGAGACTAGCGGGGGGTCCTACGAGCAGTACTTC	16	TRBD2	TRBV4-3	TRBJ2-7	-
CATWRVWGYTF	TGTGCCACCTGGAGGGTCTGGGGCTACACCTTC	11	-	TRBV7-2	TRBJ1-2	-
CASSRTGVAGELFF	TGTGCCAGCAGTAGGACAGGGGTGGCCGGGGAGCTGTTTTTT	14	TRBD1	TRBV25-1	TRBJ2-2	-
CASSDTGGSTDTQYF	TGTGCCAGCAGTGATACGGGGGGCAGCACAGATACGCAGTATTTT	15	-	TRBV6-4	TRBJ2-3	-
CASSSSYRVREKLFF	TGTGCCAGCAGTTCTAGTTACAGGGTCAGGGAAAAACTGTTTTTT	15	-	TRBV6-5	TRBJ1-4	-
CASTPTGAVGEQYF	TGTGCCAGTACCCCGACAGGGGCTGTCGGCGAGCAGTACTTC	14	TRBD1	TRBV19	TRBJ2-7	-
CASSPRLDRNTEAFF	TGTGCCAGCTCACCGAGACTGGACAGAAACACTGAAGCTTTCTTT	15	-	TRBV18	TRBJ1-1	-
CASSPGTGGGEKLFF	TGTGCCAGCAGCCCAGGGACAGGGGGCGGAGAAAAACTGTTTTTT	15	TRBD1	TRBV5-5	TRBJ1-4	-
CASGTELQETQYF	TGTGCCAGCGGGACAGAACTACAAGAGACCCAGTACTTC	13	TRBD1	TRBV2	TRBJ2-5	-
CASSRGQLNTEAFF	TGTGCCAGCAGCCGAGGACAGTTGAACACTGAAGCTTTCTTT	14	-	TRBV3-1/TRBV3-2	TRBJ1-1	once
CASSLAAGTFNEQFF	TGTGCCAGCAGCTTGGCGGCAGGGACTTTCAATGAGCAGTTCTTC	15	-	TRBV5-5	TRBJ2-1	-